This TCR beta chain was identified during a study of shared clonotypes between healthy human individuals. Broader study findings: Limited genetic and exposure-history diversity came from having few donors.

Authors' processing steps: ImmunoSEQ sequences covered only the junction and lacked quality scores; filtering therefore differed. Method: immunoSEQ multiplex PCR; TCRdb's copy keeps in-frame clones and lacks some. Clone size and the V and J calls come from that table; the DNA yielded D and trimming. The sample consists of about 2.1 million clones, just under 95% of them appearing once. Only CD45RO-negative cells positively selected for CCR7 counted as naive CD8 cells, so terminally differentiated effector memory CD45RA+ cells were excluded. All donors were Caucasian adults living in Nashville, Tennessee. The germline CDR1 and CDR2 sequences are MGHDK and SYGVNS. With V trimmed by 3 bases and J by 5 bases, 6 bases remained unmatched. CDR3 size: 14 residues. In regard to this clone: The antigen is undetermined.

This receptor was obtained from a man younger than 35 in good health. Some clones in this sample may be carry-over from other donors' samples. The material sequenced was naive CD8+ T cells from PBMCs. The gene calls are TRBV25-1 and TRBJ1-1, with TRBD1 identical over 7 bases. The CDR3 loop is CASSETGWRTEAFF. CDR3 in DNA: TGTGCCAGCAGTGAGACAGGGTGGAGGACTGAAGCTTTCTTT.